The entry that follows covers one T cell receptor beta chain sequence. The target antigen is unknown. The germline gives CDR1 SGHTA, CDR2 FQGNSA. The CDR3 is made up of 16 amino acids. TCRdb reprocessed the 5' RACE reads and stores each CDR3 protein as one record, lacking DNA. The sample's table shows hundreds of thousands of distinct CDR3 sequences. This sample was included in a study of monozygotic twins with inflammatory bowel disease. Study-wide findings and caveats: Repertoire similarity did not differ between concordant and discordant twins, perhaps due to limited power.

The TCR comes from a human donor with ulcerative colitis or Crohn's disease, or a healthy co-twin of an affected twin (not recorded which). The chain is built from TRBV7-2 and TRBJ1-3; TCRdb's D call, TRBD1, is unchecked because there is no DNA. Material: blood. The CDR3 reads CASSLSSGYSGNTIYF.